One sample yielded the 14 T cell receptor beta chains listed below, sequenced in a study of cytomegalovirus exposure and HLA in healthy donors. The assay was immunoSEQ multiplex PCR, and TCRdb's table has in-frame clones only and misses some. The sample records tens of thousands of clones, 95% to 97% being singletons. Sequences were obtained from PBMCs. These receptors originate from a woman aged 18-29 years in good health and CMV-seronegative.

This chain uses TRBV7-9 with TRBJ2-3; the D is unclear. V lost 5 bases, J lost 2 bases, and 14 bases lay in between. CDR1 and CDR2 (germline): SEHNR, FQNEAQ (reference sequence). The length of the CDR3 is 15 residues. This CDR3 reads CASSARWAPTDTQYF. The CDR3 nucleotides are TGTGCCAGCAGCGCCCGATGGGCCCCCACAGATACGCAGTATTTT.

The chain has TRBV6-4 and TRBJ2-3, with TRBD2 matching over 8 bases. The CDR3 is 16 amino acids. With V trimmed by 3 bases and J by 5 bases, 10 bases remained unmatched. From germline, CDR1 is MRHNA and CDR2 SNTAGT. CDR3 loop: CASSEGFSGTGDTQYF. The CDR3 DNA reads as TGTGCCAGCAGTGAAGGTTTTAGCGGGACGGGAGATACGCAGTATTTT.

The rearrangement joins TRBV7-2 to TRBJ2-3; 11 bases match TRBD2. V trimming: 4 bases; J trimming: 7 bases; junction bases outside the gene matches: 4. Germline lookup yields CDR1 SGHTA and CDR2 FQGNSA. There are 14 residues in the CDR3. The CDR3 sequence: CASSSTSGAHTQYF. The CDR3 bases are TGTGCCAGCAGCTCGACTAGCGGGGCACATACGCAGTATTTT.

The chain links TRBV6-5 to TRBJ2-4; D is perhaps TRBD2 (6 bases). Trimming cost V 10 bases and J 1 base, with 14 bases left between them. The CDR3 extends over 14 amino acids. The germline V gene has CDR1 MNHEY and CDR2 SVGAGI. The DNA for the CDR3 is TGTGCCACCCGGGATGGGAGGGCCAAAAACATTCAGTACTTC. Protein: CATRDGRAKNIQYF.

The rearrangement joins TRBV6-5 to TRBJ1-2, with D possibly being TRBD1 (6 bases). CDR3 length equals 14 residues. Trimming left V 6 bases short and J 4 bases short, with 15 bases between. Germline V gene sequence: CDR1 MNHEY, CDR2 SVGAGI. CDR3 in DNA: TGTGCCAGCAGCAGGGGACGGAGGAGCTATGGCTACACCTTC. Residues: CASSRGRRSYGYTF.

The chain combines TRBV27 with TRBJ1-1; D remains ambiguous. V was cut by 5 bases and J by 6 bases, with 10 bases left in between. The CDR3 runs 12 residues. In germline, CDR1 is MNHEY, CDR2 SMNVEV (reference sequence). The DNA of the CDR3 is TGTGCCAGCAGTGGGAGTGGGCCTGAAGCTTTCTTT. Protein: CASSGSGPEAFF.

This chain links TRBV19 with TRBJ2-1, with TRBD2 matching over 10 bases. Germline loops: CDR1 LNHDA, CDR2 SQIVND (reference sequence). The CDR3 loop spans 18 amino acids. The V and J ends lost 1 base and 5 bases, in that order; junction bases with no gene match: 11. CDR3 nucleotides: TGTGCCAGTAGTATAGTGGGGACTAGCGCGAGGGGGGACAATGAGCAGTTCTTC. Protein product: CASSIVGTSARGDNEQFF.

The chain links TRBV6-5 to TRBJ2-7; weak D call: TRBD2 (6 bases). The V end lost 4 bases, the J end lost 2 bases, and 18 bases lay between the germline ends. The CDR3 sequence is 16 residues long. CDR1 and CDR2 (germline): MNHEY, SVGAGI. This CDR3 reads CASSSPPGEGAYEQYF. Here the CDR3 DNA reads TGTGCCAGCAGTTCACCACCGGGGGAAGGGGCCTACGAGCAGTACTTC.

The rearrangement links TRBV5-4 to TRBJ2-1; TRBD1 might be the D (5 bases). The CDR3 is 16 amino acids. Trimming cost V 4 bases and J 1 base, with 15 bases left between them. The germline V gene encodes CDR1 SGHNT and CDR2 YYREEE (reference sequence). The DNA of the CDR3 is TGTGCCAGCAGCCCCGTCAGGGTAGGGTCCTACAATGAGCAGTTCTTC. Protein sequence: CASSPVRVGSYNEQFF. The full variable domain, with the rest looked up from reference TRBV5-4 and TRBJ2-1, is ETGVTQSPTHLIKTRGQQVTLRCSSQSGHNTVSWYQQALGQGPQFIFQYYREEENGRGNFPPRFSGLQFPNYSSELNVNALELDDSALYLCASSPVRVGSYNEQFFGPGTRLTVL.

The chain uses TRBV29-1 and TRBJ1-1; D unclear. The CDR3 extends over 12 amino acids. Per the germline V gene, CDR1 is SQVTM and CDR2 is ANQGSEA. Trimming shortened V by 4 bases and J by 3 bases, and 9 bases separated the two germline ends. In nucleotides, the CDR3 is TGCAGCGTTGTGCCCCTAGACACTGAAGCTTTCTTT. Its protein product is CSVVPLDTEAFF.

The DNA for the CDR3 is TGTGCCAGCAGTGGGGACCGGGACAGGGCCCCCGAGCAGTACTTC. This gives the protein CASSGDRDRAPEQYF. V is TRBV2 and J is TRBJ2-7; TRBD1 agrees at 9 bases. CDR3 length: 15 amino acids. V was clipped by 4 bases and J by 6 bases; unmatched bases: 10. Germline V gives CDR1 SNHLY, CDR2 FYNNEI.

The chain is built from TRBV13 and TRBJ2-1, with D possibly being TRBD2 (5 bases). V was shortened by 0 bases and J by 5 bases, with 11 bases between the two germline ends. CDR1 and CDR2 (germline): PRHDT, FYEKMQ (reference sequence). This CDR3 contains 15 residues. This CDR3 is CASSLGNSEHNEQFF. The CDR3 DNA sequence: TGTGCCAGCAGCTTAGGGAATAGCGAACACAATGAGCAGTTCTTC.

This sequence joins TRBV4-3 and TRBJ2-1, with 7 positions matching TRBD2. With V trimmed by 0 bases and J by 3 bases, 2 bases remained unmatched. CDR3 length: 15 amino acids. In germline, CDR1 is LGHNA, CDR2 YSLEER. The CDR3 spells CASSQERDYYNEQFF. In DNA form, the CDR3 reads TGCGCCAGCAGCCAAGAACGGGACTACTACAATGAGCAGTTCTTC.

V is TRBV5-6 and J is TRBJ2-1, with TRBD2 matching over 9 bases. In germline, CDR1 is SGHDT, CDR2 YYEEEE. This CDR3 spans 15 amino acids. V was pared by 4 bases and J by 0 bases, with 2 bases of the junction left unmatched. The CDR3 sequence is CASSGGGGSYNEQFF. The CDR3 nucleotides read TGTGCCAGCAGCGGCGGGGGGGGCTCCTACAATGAGCAGTTCTTC. Drawing the rest from reference TRBV5-6 and TRBJ2-1, the complete variable domain is DAGVTQSPTHLIKTRGQQVTLRCSPKSGHDTVSWYQQALGQGPQFIFQYYEEEERQRGNFPDRFSGHQFPNYSSELNVNALLLGDSALYLCASSGGGGSYNEQFFGPGTRLTVL.